A single sample gave rise to the 28 T cell receptor beta chains below, sequenced in a study of Ad26.COV2.S vaccination and SARS-CoV-2 variants. Sample treatment: some 19 received Ad26.COV2.S at low or high dose, single or two shots; a few received placebo; per-sample allocation not given. Day 63 after the first vaccine or placebo injection was the time point for sampling. Some clones are missing from TCRdb's copy, which holds only in-frame ones; the method was immunoSEQ multiplex PCR. The repertoire includes about 480,000 clones, roughly 85% of them detected once, and over 10% sits in the top ten. Sequencing was performed on peripheral blood, taken in a trial of Ad26.COV2.S vaccine versus placebo. Receptor source: a person aged 18 to 59 who received the Ad26.COV2.S COVID-19 vaccine or a placebo.

This rearrangement joins TRBV6-4 to TRBJ2-1; 7 bases fit TRBD2. Germline V lookup: CDR1 MRHNA, CDR2 SNTAGT. The CDR3 is made up of 16 amino acids. Trimming at V came to 2 bases and at J to 4 bases, leaving 8 bases not matched to a gene. In DNA, the CDR3 is TGTGCCAGCAGTGACCACCGGGGGAGGGCTTACAATGAGCAGTTCTTC. Translating it yields CASSDHRGRAYNEQFF.

Only a few counts were recorded for this clone. The rearrangement joins TRBV29-1 to TRBJ2-2; D not resolved. The CDR3 contains 12 residues. The V end lost 7 bases, the J end lost 7 bases, and 13 bases lay between the germline ends. In germline, CDR1 is SQVTM, CDR2 ANQGSEA. The CDR3 sequence: CSALHFIGELFF. DNA for the CDR3: TGCAGCGCCCTGCATTTCATCGGGGAGCTGTTTTTT.

CDR3 residues: CASSLIGSYEQYF. The DNA for the CDR3 is TGCGCCAGCAGCTTGATAGGCAGCTACGAGCAGTACTTC. The chain links TRBV5-1 to TRBJ2-7; no clear D gene. Looked up from germline, CDR1 is SGHRS and CDR2 is YFSETQ. This CDR3 has 13 amino acids. The ends were cut back, 1 base at V and 3 bases at J, with 8 bases in the middle.

J is TRBJ1-1 and V is TRBV27; TRBD1 matches 8 bases. The length of the CDR3 is 13 residues. V was clipped by 2 bases and J by 8 bases; unmatched bases: 4. CDR1 is MNHEY, CDR2 SMNVEV, per germline (reference sequence). The CDR3 nucleotides read TGTGCCAGCAGTTTAGTCAGGGGGCTGGAAGCTTTCTTT. The encoded protein is CASSLVRGLEAFF.

The chain has TRBV28 and TRBJ1-3, with a tentative D call TRBD1 (5 bases). V lost 4 bases, J lost 0 bases, and 13 bases lay in between. This CDR3 has 16 amino acids. Germline-derived CDR1 and CDR2 are MDHEN and SYDVKM. The CDR3 is CASSSPRAHSGNTIYF. The CDR3 DNA is TGTGCCAGCAGTTCCCCCAGGGCCCACTCTGGAAACACCATATATTTT.

The CDR3 region is CASRNTGELFF. The CDR3, as DNA: TGTGCCAGCCGGAACACCGGGGAGCTGTTTTTT. The J gene is TRBJ2-2, the V gene TRBV19, with no clear D. Trimming pared 9 bases from V and 1 base from J, leaving 3 bases between. Germline V gives CDR1 LNHDA, CDR2 SQIVND (reference sequence). CDR3 length: 11 amino acids.

V and J are TRBV11-3 and TRBJ1-1, with no clear D. V dropped 5 bases and J dropped 3 bases, with 10 bases sitting between them. The CDR3 is made up of 13 amino acids. The V gene's germline CDR1 is SGHNT and CDR2 YENEEA. The CDR3 loop is CASSPRSDTEAFF. CDR3 coding DNA: TGTGCCAGCAGCCCCCGGTCGGACACTGAAGCTTTCTTT.

The chain couples TRBV7-8 to TRBJ2-7; TRBD1 agrees at 7 bases. CDR1 and CDR2 (germline): SGHVS, FQNEAQ. The CDR3 is made up of 15 amino acids. V trimming: 6 bases; J trimming: 1 base; junction bases outside the gene matches: 9. CDR3 sequence: CASRKTGTSSYEQYF. The DNA for the CDR3 is TGTGCCAGCAGGAAGACAGGGACGTCGTCCTACGAGCAGTACTTC.

CDR3 sequence reads: CASEAGNHGYTF. CDR3 nucleotides: TGTGCCAGCGAAGCAGGGAACCATGGCTACACCTTC. The chain couples TRBV28 to TRBJ1-2, with D possibly TRBD1 on 5 matching bases. The CDR3 sequence is 12 residues long. Trimming cost V 8 bases and J 6 bases, with 13 bases left between them. Germline values: CDR1 MDHEN, CDR2 SYDVKM.

The gene calls are TRBV29-1 and TRBJ2-5; TRBD2 matches 11 bases. This CDR3 region has 13 residues. Germline-derived CDR1 and CDR2 are SQVTM and ANQGSEA. V shed 8 bases and J 3 bases; nucleotides not matched to a gene: 5. In DNA, the CDR3 is TGCAGCTTTTGGGGACTAGCGGAAGAGACCCAGTACTTC. Its protein product is CSFWGLAEETQYF.

The rearrangement joins TRBV7-3 to TRBJ2-1; D ambiguous. Germline assignment: CDR1 SGHTA and CDR2 FQGTGA. The CDR3 sequence is 12 residues long. Trimming took 2 bases from V and 6 from J, leaving 5 bases between them. DNA of the CDR3: TGTGCCAGCAGCTTAGGCCTCAATGAGCAGTTCTTC. It specifies CASSLGLNEQFF.

Points on this clone: Within the sample, other DNA sequences also encode this same CDR3. The chain recombines TRBV28 with TRBJ1-2, with 7 bases matching TRBD1. This CDR3 has 14 residues. Trimming removed 2 bases from V and 3 bases from J; junction bases left unmatched: 3. Per the germline V gene, CDR1 is MDHEN and CDR2 is SYDVKM. CDR3 sequence (DNA): TGTGCCAGCAGTTTACGAGGGACAGACTATGGCTACACCTTC. Protein product: CASSLRGTDYGYTF.

V and J are TRBV27 and TRBJ2-7; the D gene is possibly TRBD2 (5 bases). The CDR3 consists of 12 residues. V was clipped by 7 bases and J by 2 bases, with 9 bases between them. Germline values: CDR1 MNHEY, CDR2 SMNVEV (reference sequence). CDR3 residues: CASISATYEQYF. The CDR3 DNA reads TGTGCCAGCATTAGCGCAACCTACGAGCAGTACTTC.

This clone was seen a single time. The chain is built from TRBV3-1 (or the pseudogene TRBV3-2) and TRBJ2-1, with 10 bases aligning to TRBD2. J was trimmed by 6 bases and V by 1 base; bases with no gene match: 9. This CDR3 comprises 17 residues. Germline V gene lookup returns CDR1 LGHDT and CDR2 YNNKEL (reference sequence). CDR3 sequence (DNA): TGTGCCAGCAGCCAAGCACGGCCTAGCGGGAGTTCCAATGAGCAGTTCTTC. Translation gives CASSQARPSGSSNEQFF.

This clone was recorded once. The J gene is TRBJ1-1, the V gene TRBV9; D call uncertain. Trimming cost V 0 bases and J 0 bases, with 6 bases left between them. Germline V lookup: CDR1 SGDLS, CDR2 YYNGEE. This CDR3 comprises 14 residues. The CDR3 sequence is CASSVESVNTEAFF. CDR3 nucleotide sequence: TGTGCCAGCAGCGTAGAGTCTGTGAACACTGAAGCTTTCTTT.

This sequence joins TRBV30 and TRBJ1-1, with D perhaps TRBD1 (6 bases). This CDR3 is built from 13 residues. The germline V gene has CDR1 GTSNPN and CDR2 SVGIG (reference sequence). Deletions cut 5 bases from V and 5 bases from J, with 15 bases between. CDR3 sequence reads: CAWEHRAKTEAFF. The DNA for the CDR3 is TGTGCCTGGGAACACAGGGCTAAGACTGAAGCTTTCTTT.

The genes are TRBV5-1 and TRBJ1-1; a weak D match, TRBD1 (5 bases). Germline CDR1 and CDR2: SGHRS and YFSETQ. The CDR3 extends over 14 amino acids. The V end was cut by 3 bases, the J end by 2 bases, with 11 bases between. As DNA, the CDR3 is TGCGCCAGCAGCTCGGGGGTGGCTAACACTGAAGCTTTCTTT. It specifies CASSSGVANTEAFF.

J is TRBJ2-1 and V is TRBV14; D may be TRBD1 (6 bases). Germline V gene sequence: CDR1 SGHDN, CDR2 FVKESK. Trimming took off 2 bases at V and 3 bases at J, with 11 bases between the two ends. The CDR3 loop spans 15 amino acids. The CDR3 coding sequence is TGTGCCAGCAGCCAACCGACAGGTTACTACAATGAGCAGTTCTTC. It specifies CASSQPTGYYNEQFF.

The V call is TRBV19, the J call TRBJ1-4, with D perhaps TRBD1 (6 bases). V was cut by 1 base and J by 6 bases, with 15 bases left in between. This CDR3 has 16 amino acids. Germline values: CDR1 LNHDA, CDR2 SQIVND (reference sequence). The CDR3 DNA follows: TGTGCCAGTAGTATAGTAGTCGGGACAACCTATGAAAAACTGTTTTTT. This encodes CASSIVVGTTYEKLFF.

V gene TRBV30 combines with J gene TRBJ1-5, with D unresolved. V dropped 0 bases and J dropped 3 bases, with 9 bases sitting between them. The CDR3 extends over 14 amino acids. Germline V gives CDR1 GTSNPN, CDR2 SVGIG (reference sequence). The CDR3 DNA sequence: TGTGCCTGGAGTGTAGCGGGGTACAATCAGCCCCAGCATTTT. Residues: CAWSVAGYNQPQHF.

This chain uses TRBV19 with TRBJ1-1; D may be TRBD1 (5 bases). V shed 2 bases and J shed 1 base, with 11 bases lying between them. Germline lookup yields CDR1 LNHDA and CDR2 SQIVND (reference sequence). CDR3 length equals 15 residues. The CDR3, as DNA: TGTGCCAGTAGTATACAAGGGGTCGAGAACACTGAAGCTTTCTTT. It is translated as CASSIQGVENTEAFF.

This chain uses TRBV6-5 with TRBJ2-2; D may be TRBD1 (5 bases). There are 15 residues in the CDR3. Trimming left V 0 bases short and J 7 bases short, with 12 bases between. Germline-derived CDR1 and CDR2 are MNHEY and SVGAGI. The CDR3 coding sequence is TGTGCCAGCAGTTACTCGAAACGTCAGGGCGGGGAGCTGTTTTTT. The encoded protein is CASSYSKRQGGELFF.

V gene TRBV7-9 combines with J gene TRBJ2-2; 8 bases agree with TRBD1. The V gene end was trimmed by 2 bases and the J gene end by 6 bases; junction bases not matched to a gene: 8. Germline V gives CDR1 SEHNR, CDR2 FQNEAQ (reference sequence). The CDR3 totals 16 residues. DNA for the CDR3: TGTGCCAGCAGCTTAATCGTCAGGGGGCGCGCCGGGGAGCTGTTTTTT. Translation gives CASSLIVRGRAGELFF.

This sequence joins TRBV27 and TRBJ2-1; D remains ambiguous. V was cut by 3 bases and J by 7 bases, with 10 bases left in between. CDR1 and CDR2 from the germline V gene are MNHEY and SMNVEV (reference sequence). This CDR3 has 13 residues. CDR3 in DNA: TGTGCCAGCAGTTTGATAGCTCGGAATGAGCAGTTCTTC. This encodes CASSLIARNEQFF.

The CDR3 sequence: CAIFGGSWLDRTQYF. The CDR3 region has the DNA TGTGCCATATTCGGGGGAAGCTGGTTGGATCGGACCCAGTACTTC. The chain is built from TRBV2 and TRBJ2-5; a weak D match, TRBD2 (6 bases). V lost 10 bases to trimming and J lost 7 bases, with 25 bases between them. CDR3 length equals 15 residues. CDR1 is SNHLY and CDR2 is FYNNEI in the germline V gene.

This clone was counted between two and nine times. The chain has TRBV28 and TRBJ1-2; 10 nucleotides match TRBD1. The CDR3 contains 13 residues. Germline trimming cut 8 bases from V and 8 bases from J; bases unmatched to any gene: 8. Germline V lookup: CDR1 MDHEN, CDR2 SYDVKM. The CDR3 DNA follows: TGTGCCAGCGTCTGGGGACAGGGGCAGGGCTACACCTTC. This sequence encodes CASVWGQGQGYTF.

The rearrangement uses TRBV4-3 and TRBJ1-2, with TRBD1 as a possible D gene (5 bases). Germline V gives CDR1 LGHNA, CDR2 YSLEER. Trimming took off 2 bases at V and 3 bases at J, with 10 bases between the two ends. This CDR3 is 14 amino acids long. The CDR3 is CASSQIGEDYGYTF. CDR3 coding DNA: TGCGCCAGCAGCCAAATAGGGGAGGACTATGGCTACACCTTC.

The chain combines TRBV28 with TRBJ2-5; 10 bases agree with TRBD2. V shed 6 bases and J 4 bases; nucleotides not matched to a gene: 17. CDR3 length equals 18 residues. In germline, CDR1 is MDHEN, CDR2 SYDVKM. CDR3 in DNA: TGTGCCAGCAGCTCGACCGGGGGACCTAGCGGGAGTAGAGAGACCCAGTACTTC. Encoded protein: CASSSTGGPSGSRETQYF.